The clone carrying this T cell receptor (beta chain) was counted a few times. This specimen comes from a study of blood T cells in healthy people across ages. It was with a sample-barcoded 5' primer and a J-beta primer mix that a second PCR of roughly 7 to 12 cycles was run. One entry per CDR3 protein, called by TCRdb with MiXCR from the 5' RACE reads. The sample has 870,000 or so distinct CDR3 sequences; 29% are singletons. The V end was cut by 4 bases, the J end by 0 bases, with 9 bases between. This CDR3 is built from 14 residues. Germline CDR1 DFQATT, CDR2 SNEGSKA (reference sequence). The sample was blood. The chain uses TRBV20-1 and TRBJ2-2; D is unclear. The clonotype was recovered from a woman older than 75 in good health. The CDR3 coding sequence is TGCAGTGCTATGAGTCTGTCGAACACCGGGGAGCTGTTTTTT. Translated: CSAMSLSNTGELFF.